This TCR beta chain was recorded in a study of shared clonotypes between healthy human individuals. Study results and caveats: Limited genetic and exposure-history diversity came from having few donors.

Germline V gene sequence: CDR1 SGHVS, CDR2 FQNEAQ. The CDR3 is 14 residues long. Unmatched junction bases numbered 4, after V lost 5 bases and J lost 3 bases. On this clone: As yet, its antigen is unknown.

Assay used: immunoSEQ multiplex PCR; TCRdb lists only in-frame clones, some missing. The profile shows over a million clones, 75% of them singletons. J is TRBJ1-5 and V is TRBV7-8; 7 bases map to TRBD1. The sample was memory CD4+ T cells sorted from blood. Subset defined: CD45RA-negative fraction. The sequence came from a man between 18 and 35 years old in good health. The CDR3: CASSPGQLNQPQHF. CDR3 sequence (DNA): TGTGCCAGCAGCCCGGGACAGCTCAATCAGCCCCAGCATTTT.